The rows below give T cell receptor beta chains drawn from one sample of a study of monozygotic twins with inflammatory bowel disease. TCRdb reanalyzed the 5' RACE reads, giving one entry per CDR3 protein sequence and no DNA. The sample has some 170,000 distinct CDR3 sequences. The sequenced sample was blood. Receptors originate from a human donor with ulcerative colitis or Crohn's disease, or a healthy co-twin of an affected twin (not recorded which). Both conserved end residues are part of each CDR3.

v_gene	j_gene	CDR3aa
TRBV19	TRBJ2-7	CASSFSGGSYEQYF
TRBV29-1	TRBJ2-1	CSGRDLSSYNEQFF
TRBV5-1	TRBJ2-7	CASSYMPTGPSSYEQYF
TRBV28	TRBJ2-7	CASSWTNNEQYF
TRBV7-2	TRBJ2-1	CASSSPTGTRSYNEQFF
TRBV20-1	TRBJ2-1	CSARPPGLAGRNEQFF
TRBV7-3	TRBJ2-1	CASSLTGTRNYNEQFF
TRBV18	TRBJ2-2	CASSPQGVRTHTGELFF
TRBV9	TRBJ2-3	CASSVLNTDTQYF
TRBV30	TRBJ1-5	CAWSPGPGNQPQHF
TRBV5-1	TRBJ2-3	CASSPALGLAGDTDTQYF
TRBV11-2	TRBJ1-6	CASSLEGFLSSPLHF
TRBV12-3/TRBV12-4	TRBJ2-5	CASSLTGGQGTQYF
TRBV6-2/TRBV6-3	TRBJ2-7	CASSRPQGLSYEQYF
TRBV5-1	TRBJ2-3	CASSLPGQGSTDTQYF
TRBV25-1	TRBJ2-1	CASSPLAGAPYNEQFF
TRBV19	TRBJ2-7	CASSTRLAFHLTYEQYF
TRBV20-1	TRBJ1-2	CSAPPGGGSYTF
TRBV9	TRBJ1-6	CASSLNPHFRAEDSPLHF
TRBV5-1	TRBJ1-3	CASSLEAASGNTIYF
TRBV12-3/TRBV12-4	TRBJ2-7	CASSLSSGRLVSYEQYF
TRBV5-4	TRBJ2-3	CASSLPTGTDTQYF
TRBV28	TRBJ2-3	CATKTGGTPAIAQYF
TRBV7-2	TRBJ1-2	CASSLGVNYGYTF
TRBV5-1	TRBJ2-7	CASSLGAGGSKEQYF
TRBV7-2	TRBJ1-2	CASSFPAGAAGYTF
TRBV6-1	TRBJ2-2	CATSKKESGELFF
TRBV7-8	TRBJ1-6	CASSLARLGAASPLHF
TRBV18	TRBJ1-5	CASSPRQNSNQPQHF
TRBV7-2	TRBJ2-1	CASGPGLAGVNEQFF
TRBV28	TRBJ1-1	CASSDALQNTEAFF
TRBV6-1	TRBJ1-1	CASSQTGSGLFSTEAFF
TRBV7-9	TRBJ2-3	CASSPRGPDTQYF
TRBV13	TRBJ2-4	CASSLTGTGVNMQYF
TRBV7-2	TRBJ1-1	CASSLGPADTEAFF
TRBV4-3	TRBJ1-6	CASTPGTGLSPLHF
TRBV20-1	TRBJ2-7	CSARWEGFYEQYF
TRBV7-3	TRBJ2-2	CASSFRGGVNTGELFF
TRBV9	TRBJ2-2	CASSVVGSSNTGELFF
TRBV7-2	TRBJ2-7	CASSPRTGDISYEQYF
TRBV30	TRBJ2-7	CAWNFDSGGSYEQYF
TRBV30	TRBJ1-5	CAWSWGQGGDQPQHF
TRBV5-1	TRBJ2-1	CASSLELAGGPAYNEQFF
TRBV2	TRBJ2-1	CASTHRAGGRDEQFF
TRBV29-1	TRBJ2-2	CSVEKGASGGDTGELFF
TRBV10-3	TRBJ1-5	CAISPTASELGQPQHF
TRBV28	TRBJ2-7	CASSLGAGKLTYEQYF
TRBV28	TRBJ2-3	CASSLPTSGRARF
TRBV18	TRBJ2-4	CASSPGHGTGYSF